This TCR beta chain was captured by sequencing in a study of Ad26.COV2.S vaccination and SARS-CoV-2 variants. The overall study: Into the muscle, Ad26.COV2.S was dosed once or twice, 56 days apart.

Whole-study results and caveats: There was a possibility that the TCR breadth and depth analyses underestimated total T cell responses.

Stated treatment: some 20 received Ad26.COV2.S at low or high dose, single or two shots; about 5 received placebo; per-sample allocation not given. Collection of the samples took place on day 63 after the first injection of vaccine or placebo. This person who donated was an adult of 18-55 years in Boston. As its vector, the vaccine had Ad26, which expressed Wuhan-strain SARS-CoV-2 spike. Germline V CDR1 and CDR2: KGHSH, LQKENI. V lost 3 bases, J lost 10 bases, and 18 bases lay in between. The CDR3 length is 15 residues. Produced via immunoSEQ multiplex PCR; TCRdb's table is partial and in-frame only. The table lists about 350,000 clones, approximately 86% of them singletons, with around 10% in the top ten. A remark on this clone: Its antigen remains unknown.

The TCR comes from a person between 18 and 59 years old who received the Ad26.COV2.S COVID-19 vaccine or a placebo. The sequencing used peripheral blood, collected in a trial of Ad26.COV2.S vaccine versus placebo. The gene calls are TRBV18 and TRBJ1-4, with D tentatively TRBD1 (6 bases). CDR3 bases: TGTGCCAGCTCACCCAGGGGATCCGGGCAGGGAAAACTGTTTTTT. Translation gives CASSPRGSGQGKLFF.